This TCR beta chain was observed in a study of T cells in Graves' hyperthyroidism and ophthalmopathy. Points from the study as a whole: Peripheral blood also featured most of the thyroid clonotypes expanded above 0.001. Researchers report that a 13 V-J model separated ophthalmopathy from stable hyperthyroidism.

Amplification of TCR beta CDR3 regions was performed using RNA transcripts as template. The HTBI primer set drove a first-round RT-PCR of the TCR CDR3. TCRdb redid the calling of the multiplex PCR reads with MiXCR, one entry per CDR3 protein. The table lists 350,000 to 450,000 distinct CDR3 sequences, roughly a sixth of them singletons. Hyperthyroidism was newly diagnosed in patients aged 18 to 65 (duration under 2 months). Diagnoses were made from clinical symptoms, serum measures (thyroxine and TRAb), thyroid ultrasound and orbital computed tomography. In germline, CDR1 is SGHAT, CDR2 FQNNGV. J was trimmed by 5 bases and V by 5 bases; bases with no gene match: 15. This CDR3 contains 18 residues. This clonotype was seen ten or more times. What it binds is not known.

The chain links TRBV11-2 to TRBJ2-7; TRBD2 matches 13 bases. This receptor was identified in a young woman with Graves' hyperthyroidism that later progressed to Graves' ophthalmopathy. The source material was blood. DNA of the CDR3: TGTGCCAGCAGCGACCGAATGGGACTAGCGGGACGATGGAACGAGCAGTACTTC. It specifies CASSDRMGLAGRWNEQYF.